A single sample gave rise to the 14 T cell receptor beta chains below, sequenced in a study of blood T cells in healthy people across ages. Together with a sample-barcoded 5' primer, a J-beta primer mix was included in a second PCR lasting about 6 to 11 cycles. A single record per CDR3 protein comes from TCRdb applying MiXCR to the 5' RACE reads. This repertoire shows more than 800,000 distinct CDR3 sequences, less than 35% found once; its top ten account for 17%. Sequenced material: blood. Every receptor here comes from a woman at least 80 years old in good health.

Ten or more counts support this clonotype. The chain employs TRBV29-1 and TRBJ2-5, with D tentatively TRBD1 or TRBD2 (6 bases each). This CDR3 spans 14 amino acids. The germline V gene has CDR1 SQVTM and CDR2 ANQGSEA. Trimming removed 1 base at V and 1 base at J, with 10 bases between. CDR3 amino acids: CSVEAPGAQETQYF. CDR3 sequence (DNA): TGCAGCGTTGAAGCTCCGGGGGCCCAAGAGACCCAGTACTTC. The complete variable domain, with remaining parts taken from reference TRBV29-1 and TRBJ2-5, reads SAVISQKPSRDICQRGTSLTIQCQVDSQVTMMFWYRQQPGQSLTLIATANQGSEATYESGFVIDKFPISRPNLTFSTLTVSNMSPEDSSIYLCSVEAPGAQETQYFGPGTRLLVL.

The gene calls are TRBV20-1 and TRBJ2-1; 10 positions agree with TRBD2. The CDR3 covers 17 residues. The germline V gene encodes CDR1 DFQATT and CDR2 SNEGSKA (reference sequence). With 1 base clipped from V and 0 bases from J, the junction kept 6 bases outside the gene matches. The CDR3 here is CSARVLAGQSSYNEQFF. CDR3 bases: TGCAGTGCTAGAGTACTAGCGGGGCAATCCTCCTACAATGAGCAGTTCTTC.

The V gene is TRBV12-3 or TRBV12-4, the J gene TRBJ2-3; 7 positions match TRBD2. The CDR3 is 15 residues long. Trimming removed 4 bases from V and 4 bases from J; junction bases left unmatched: 8. This CDR3 reads CASSSGGRIADTQYF. DNA for the CDR3: TGTGCCAGCAGTTCGGGCGGGAGAATCGCAGATACGCAGTATTTT.

The chain is built from TRBV29-1 and TRBJ1-1, with unresolved D. The V gene's germline CDR1 is SQVTM and CDR2 ANQGSEA. The CDR3 loop spans 13 amino acids. Trimming removed 4 bases from V and 1 base from J, with 10 bases in between. CDR3 bases: TGCAGCGTTGTAGGGCCATGGAACACTGAAGCTTTCTTT. Translated, it gives CSVVGPWNTEAFF. The whole variable domain, filled in from reference TRBV29-1 and TRBJ1-1, reads SAVISQKPSRDICQRGTSLTIQCQVDSQVTMMFWYRQQPGQSLTLIATANQGSEATYESGFVIDKFPISRPNLTFSTLTVSNMSPEDSSIYLCSVVGPWNTEAFFGQGTRLTVV.

In this sample, this clonotype turned up many times. This chain links TRBV11-3 with TRBJ2-5; D is unclear. The CDR3 runs 15 residues. Trimming removed 1 base at V and 3 bases at J, with 12 bases between. Germline CDR1 reads SGHNT; CDR2 reads YENEEA. The CDR3 spells CASSLGRAAKETQYF. DNA for the CDR3: TGTGCCAGCAGCTTAGGGCGCGCGGCGAAAGAGACCCAGTACTTC.

This chain joins TRBV12-3 or TRBV12-4 and TRBJ2-5, with 7 bases fitting TRBD2. Judging by the DNA end, TRBJ2-7 fits better; the J call may be wrong. The CDR3 contains 16 residues. Here the CDR3 reads CASSLNGRGRAYEQYF. DNA of the CDR3: TGTGCCAGCAGTTTGAACGGGAGAGGGAGGGCCTACGAGCAGTACTTC.

This clonotype came up a few times. The rearrangement uses TRBV7-2 and TRBJ2-6, with 8 bases identical to TRBD2. The CDR3 runs to 18 residues. V shed 2 bases and J 0 bases; nucleotides not matched to a gene: 6. Germline assignment: CDR1 SGHTA and CDR2 FQGNSA. CDR3 in DNA: TGTGCCAGCAGCTTAATGGGACTAGGCCTCTCTGGGGCCAACGTCCTGACTTTC. Translated: CASSLMGLGLSGANVLTF.

This clonotype was recorded many times. The J gene is TRBJ2-1, the V gene TRBV7-2; TRBD2 agrees at 10 bases. Per germline, CDR1 SGHTA and CDR2 FQGNSA. Losses at the gene ends were 5 bases for V and 3 bases for J; bases not matched to a gene: 4. The CDR3 has 15 residues. CDR3 sequence reads: CASSRERGGYNEQFF. The CDR3, as DNA: TGTGCCAGCAGCCGAGAGCGGGGGGGCTACAATGAGCAGTTCTTC.

The chain recombines TRBV3-1 with TRBJ2-2, with D unclear. The V end was cut by 1 base, the J end by 5 bases, with 5 bases between. This CDR3 has 13 amino acids. Per germline, CDR1 LGHDT and CDR2 YNNKEL (reference sequence). CDR3 nucleotides: TGTGCCAGCAGCCAAGTTTCTACCGGGGAGCTGTTTTTT. It specifies CASSQVSTGELFF.

At least ten counts were recorded for this clonotype. The V call is TRBV20-1, the J call TRBJ2-7; D gene unclear. V lost 6 bases to trimming and J lost 5 bases, with 11 bases between them. CDR3 length: 11 residues. Germline values: CDR1 DFQATT, CDR2 SNEGSKA (reference sequence). The CDR3 spells CSALDLNEQYF. The CDR3 coding sequence is TGCAGTGCCTTAGATCTAAACGAGCAGTACTTC.

Note on this clonotype: Being one base from a much bigger clone, this may be a read error. The chain recombines TRBV6-1 with TRBJ2-7; TRBD1 aligns across 7 bases. Germline loops: CDR1 MNHNS, CDR2 SASEGT. The V segment lost 6 bases and the J segment 3 bases; nucleotides outside the gene matches: 14. The length of the CDR3 is 16 residues. The CDR3 reads CASRRGRTGRNYEQYF. The CDR3 coding sequence is TGTGCCAGCAGGAGGGGTAGGACAGGACGAAACTACGAGCAGTACTTC.

The chain is built from TRBV24-1 and TRBJ2-1, with TRBD1 matching 11 bases. The V segment lost 1 base and the J segment 2 bases; nucleotides outside the gene matches: 12. Germline lookup yields CDR1 KGHDR and CDR2 SFDVKD. There are 20 residues in the CDR3. DNA for the CDR3: TGTGCCACCAGTGATTTCCCGGGACAGGGGGGGCGAAGGCCCTACAATGAGCAGTTCTTC. This gives the protein CATSDFPGQGGRRPYNEQFF.

The genes are TRBV21-1 and TRBJ1-4; the D segment call TRBD1 is taken from the table without a DNA check. TRBV21-1 is tagged as a pseudogene. The CDR3 runs 19 residues. The CDR3 is CASSKEGDTGRGTNEKLFF. CDR3 in DNA: TGTGCCAGCAGCAAAGAAGGGGACACGGGGCGAGGCACTAATGAAAAACTGTTTTTT.

This clonotype appeared many times. One end of the junction is discordant with germline, which a read error may explain. The chain combines TRBV12-3 or TRBV12-4 with TRBJ2-5, with 8 nucleotides matching TRBD2. The CDR3 totals 16 residues. The CDR3 region is CASSLGGRGAQETQYF. The CDR3 DNA is TGTGCCAGCAGCTTAGGAGGGCGGGGGGCCCAAGAGACCCAGTACTTC.